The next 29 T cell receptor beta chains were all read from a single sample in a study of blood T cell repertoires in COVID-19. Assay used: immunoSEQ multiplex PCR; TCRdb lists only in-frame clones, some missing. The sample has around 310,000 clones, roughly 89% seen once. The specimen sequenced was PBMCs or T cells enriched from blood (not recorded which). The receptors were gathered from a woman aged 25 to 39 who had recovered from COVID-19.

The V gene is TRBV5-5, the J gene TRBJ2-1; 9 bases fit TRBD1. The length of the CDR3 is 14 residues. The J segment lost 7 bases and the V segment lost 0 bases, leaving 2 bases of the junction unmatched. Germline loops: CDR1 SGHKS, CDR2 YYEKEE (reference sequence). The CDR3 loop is CASSLDRGHNEQFF. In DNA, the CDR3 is TGTGCCAGCAGCTTGGACAGGGGGCATAATGAGCAGTTCTTC.

In DNA, the CDR3 is TGTGCCAGCAGTTCCCGCAGGGGTTATTCCTACGAGCAGTACTTC. Translated: CASSSRRGYSYEQYF. The chain carries TRBV6-5 and TRBJ2-7; perhaps TRBD1 as D (6 bases). V was trimmed by 4 bases and J by 1 base, leaving 14 bases between them. The CDR3 is 15 residues long. Germline lookup yields CDR1 MNHEY and CDR2 SVGAGI.

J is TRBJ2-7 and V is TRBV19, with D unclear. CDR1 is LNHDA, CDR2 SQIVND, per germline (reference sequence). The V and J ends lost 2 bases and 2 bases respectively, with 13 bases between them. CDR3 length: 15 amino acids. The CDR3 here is CASSITLGETYEQYF. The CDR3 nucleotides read TGTGCCAGTAGTATAACCCTAGGAGAGACCTACGAGCAGTACTTC.

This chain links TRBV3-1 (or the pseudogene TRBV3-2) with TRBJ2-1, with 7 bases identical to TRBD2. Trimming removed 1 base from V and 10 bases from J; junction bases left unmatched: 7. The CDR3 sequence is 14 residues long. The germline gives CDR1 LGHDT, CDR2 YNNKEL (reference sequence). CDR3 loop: CASSQGPQAGEQFF. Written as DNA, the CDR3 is TGTGCCAGCAGCCAAGGCCCGCAAGCGGGAGAGCAGTTCTTC.

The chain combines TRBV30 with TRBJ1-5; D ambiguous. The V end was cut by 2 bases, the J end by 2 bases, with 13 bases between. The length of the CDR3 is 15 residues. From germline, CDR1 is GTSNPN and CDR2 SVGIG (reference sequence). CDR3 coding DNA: TGTGCCTGGAGTTATGACCGGGGTGGCAATCAGCCCCAGCATTTT. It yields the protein CAWSYDRGGNQPQHF.

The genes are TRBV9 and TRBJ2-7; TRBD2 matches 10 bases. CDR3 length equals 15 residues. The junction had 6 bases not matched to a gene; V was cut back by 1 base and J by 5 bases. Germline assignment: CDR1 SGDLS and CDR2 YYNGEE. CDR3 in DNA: TGTGCCAGCAGCGTAAGCGGGAGGGCCTTGGACGAGCAGTACTTC. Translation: CASSVSGRALDEQYF.

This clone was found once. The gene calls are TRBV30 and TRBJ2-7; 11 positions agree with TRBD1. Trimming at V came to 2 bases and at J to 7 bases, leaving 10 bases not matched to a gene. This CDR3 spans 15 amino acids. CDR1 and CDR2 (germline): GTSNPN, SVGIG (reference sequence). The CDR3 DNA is TGTGCCTGGAGTCACGGACAGGGGGCGTCGAGGGAGCAGTACTTC. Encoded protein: CAWSHGQGASREQYF.

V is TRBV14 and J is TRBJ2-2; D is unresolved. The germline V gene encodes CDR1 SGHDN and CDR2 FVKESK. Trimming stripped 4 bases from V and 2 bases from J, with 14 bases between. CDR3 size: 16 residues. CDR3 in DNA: TGTGCCAGCAGCCGGCAGGTCCTACAAAACACCGGGGAGCTGTTTTTT. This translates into CASSRQVLQNTGELFF.

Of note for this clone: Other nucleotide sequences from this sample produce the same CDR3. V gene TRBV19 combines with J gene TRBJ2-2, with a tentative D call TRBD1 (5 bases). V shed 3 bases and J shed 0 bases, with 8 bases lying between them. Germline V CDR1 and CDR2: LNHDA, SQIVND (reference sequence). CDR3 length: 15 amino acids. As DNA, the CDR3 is TGTGCCAGTAGTATCCAGGGATCGAACACCGGGGAGCTGTTTTTT. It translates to CASSIQGSNTGELFF. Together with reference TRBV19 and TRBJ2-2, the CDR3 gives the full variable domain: DGGITQSPKYLFRKEGQNVTLSCEQNLNHDAMYWYRQDPGQGLRLIYYSQIVNDFQKGDIAEGYSVSREKKESFPLTVTSAQKNPTAFYLCASSIQGSNTGELFFGEGSRLTVL.

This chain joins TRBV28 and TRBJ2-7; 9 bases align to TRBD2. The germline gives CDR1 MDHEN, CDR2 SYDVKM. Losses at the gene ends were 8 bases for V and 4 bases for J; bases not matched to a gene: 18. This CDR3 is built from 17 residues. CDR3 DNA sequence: TGTGCCAGCTCTTTTTCGCCCGGGACTAGCTTAAAGTACGAGCAGTACTTC. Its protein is CASSFSPGTSLKYEQYF.

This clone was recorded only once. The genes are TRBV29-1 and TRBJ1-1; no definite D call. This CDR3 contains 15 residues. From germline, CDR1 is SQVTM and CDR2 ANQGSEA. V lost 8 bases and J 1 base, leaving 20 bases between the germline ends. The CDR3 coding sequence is TGCAGCACGATAACCTTTCCCGTTAGGAACACTGAAGCTTTCTTT. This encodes CSTITFPVRNTEAFF. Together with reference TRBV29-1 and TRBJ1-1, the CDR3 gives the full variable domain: SAVISQKPSRDICQRGTSLTIQCQVDSQVTMMFWYRQQPGQSLTLIATANQGSEATYESGFVIDKFPISRPNLTFSTLTVSNMSPEDSSIYLCSTITFPVRNTEAFFGQGTRLTVV.

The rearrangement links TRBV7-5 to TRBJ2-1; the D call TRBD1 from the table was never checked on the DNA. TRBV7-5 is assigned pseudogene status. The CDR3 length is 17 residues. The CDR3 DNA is TGTGCCAGAAGCTTACCCCCACAGGGACAGGGCTACAATGAGCAGTTCTTC. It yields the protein CARSLPPQGQGYNEQFF.

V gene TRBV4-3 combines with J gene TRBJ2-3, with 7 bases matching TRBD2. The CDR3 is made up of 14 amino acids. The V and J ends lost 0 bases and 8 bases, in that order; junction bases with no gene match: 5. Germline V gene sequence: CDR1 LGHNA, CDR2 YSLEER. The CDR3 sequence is CASSQEPGRGTQYF. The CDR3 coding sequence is TGCGCCAGCAGCCAAGAGCCGGGGAGGGGTACGCAGTATTTT.

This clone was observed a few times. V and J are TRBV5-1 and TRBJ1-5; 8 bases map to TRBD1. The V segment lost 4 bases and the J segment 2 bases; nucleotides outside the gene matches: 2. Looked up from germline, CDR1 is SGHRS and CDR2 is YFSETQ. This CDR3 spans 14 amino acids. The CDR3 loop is CASSLDRGNQPQHF. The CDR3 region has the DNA TGCGCCAGCAGCCTGGACAGGGGCAATCAGCCCCAGCATTTT.

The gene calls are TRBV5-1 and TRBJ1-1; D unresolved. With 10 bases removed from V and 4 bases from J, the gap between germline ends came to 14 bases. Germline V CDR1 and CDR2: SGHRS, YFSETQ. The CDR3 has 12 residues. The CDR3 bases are TGCGCCGACTCGGTAGGTACCACTGAAGCTTTCTTT. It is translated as CADSVGTTEAFF.

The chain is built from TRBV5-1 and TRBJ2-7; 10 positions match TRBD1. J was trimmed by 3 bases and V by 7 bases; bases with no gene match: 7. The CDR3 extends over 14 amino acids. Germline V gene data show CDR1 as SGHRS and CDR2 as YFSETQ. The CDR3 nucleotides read TGCGCCAGCGGTTTGGGGGACAGGGGCTACGAGCAGTACTTC. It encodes CASGLGDRGYEQYF.

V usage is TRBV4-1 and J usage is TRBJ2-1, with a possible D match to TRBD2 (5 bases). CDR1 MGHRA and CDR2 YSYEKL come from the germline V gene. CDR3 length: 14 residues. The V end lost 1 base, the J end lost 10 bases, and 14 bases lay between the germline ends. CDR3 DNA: TGCGCCAGCAGCCAAGGGACTCCTTTGGAAGAGCAGTTCTTC. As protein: CASSQGTPLEEQFF.

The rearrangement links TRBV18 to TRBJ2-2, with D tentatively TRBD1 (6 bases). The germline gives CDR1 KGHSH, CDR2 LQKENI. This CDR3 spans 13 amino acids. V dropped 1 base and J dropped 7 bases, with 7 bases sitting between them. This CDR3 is CASSPQGDGELFF. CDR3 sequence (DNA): TGTGCCAGCTCACCACAGGGGGACGGGGAGCTGTTTTTT.

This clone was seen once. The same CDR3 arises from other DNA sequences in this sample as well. The CDR3 DNA sequence: TGTGCCTGGAGTAGCGGGAGCTCCTACAATGAGCAGTTCTTC. This gives the protein CAWSSGSSYNEQFF. The chain is built from TRBV30 and TRBJ2-1; 8 bases line up with TRBD2. The V and J ends lost 2 bases and 0 bases, in that order; junction bases with no gene match: 0. The germline V gene encodes CDR1 GTSNPN and CDR2 SVGIG (reference sequence). CDR3 size: 14 residues.

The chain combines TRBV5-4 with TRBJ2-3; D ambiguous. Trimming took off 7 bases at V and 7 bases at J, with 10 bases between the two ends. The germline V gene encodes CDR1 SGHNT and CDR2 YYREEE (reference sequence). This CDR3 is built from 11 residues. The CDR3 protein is CASAGPYTQYF. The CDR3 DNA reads TGTGCCAGCGCTGGGCCGTATACGCAGTATTTT.

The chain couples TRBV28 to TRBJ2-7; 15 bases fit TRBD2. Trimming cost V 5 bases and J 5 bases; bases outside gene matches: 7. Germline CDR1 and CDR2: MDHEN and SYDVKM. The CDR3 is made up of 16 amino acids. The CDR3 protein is CASSGTSGRRRNEQYF. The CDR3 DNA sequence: TGTGCCAGCAGTGGGACTAGCGGGAGGAGGAGGAACGAGCAGTACTTC.

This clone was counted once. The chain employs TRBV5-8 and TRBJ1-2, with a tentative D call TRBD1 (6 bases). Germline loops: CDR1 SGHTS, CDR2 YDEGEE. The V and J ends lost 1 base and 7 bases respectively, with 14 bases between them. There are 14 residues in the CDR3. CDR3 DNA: TGTGCCAGCAGCTTGCCGGGCAGGGGCTCTGGCTACACCTTC. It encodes CASSLPGRGSGYTF.

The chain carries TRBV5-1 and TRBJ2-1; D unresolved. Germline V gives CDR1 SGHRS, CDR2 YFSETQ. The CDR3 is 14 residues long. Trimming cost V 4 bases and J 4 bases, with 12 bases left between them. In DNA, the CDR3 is TGCGCCAGCAGCATAGATAACCCTTACAATGAGCAGTTCTTC. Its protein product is CASSIDNPYNEQFF.

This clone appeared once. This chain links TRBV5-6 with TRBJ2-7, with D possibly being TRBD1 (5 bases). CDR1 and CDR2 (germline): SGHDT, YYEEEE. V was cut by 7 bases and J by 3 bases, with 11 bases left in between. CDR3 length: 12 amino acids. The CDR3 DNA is TGTGCCAGCGGGGCAGGATTCTACGAGCAGTACTTC. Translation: CASGAGFYEQYF.

This CDR3 is CASSQIQGVLVNTEAFF. CDR3 DNA sequence: TGCGCCAGCAGCCAAATACAGGGGGTATTAGTGAACACTGAAGCTTTCTTT. The chain has TRBV4-1 and TRBJ1-1, with 8 bases matching TRBD1. Germline V CDR1 and CDR2: MGHRA, YSYEKL. Trimming took 2 bases from V and 0 from J; bases not matched to a gene: 8. The CDR3 extends over 17 amino acids.

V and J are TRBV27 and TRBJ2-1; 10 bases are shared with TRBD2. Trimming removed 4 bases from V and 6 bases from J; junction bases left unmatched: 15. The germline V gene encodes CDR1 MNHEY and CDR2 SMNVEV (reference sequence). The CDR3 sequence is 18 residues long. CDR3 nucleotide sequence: TGTGCCAGCAGTTCCGAGGCTAGCGGGAGTCCTGGTCTCAATGAGCAGTTCTTC. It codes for CASSSEASGSPGLNEQFF.

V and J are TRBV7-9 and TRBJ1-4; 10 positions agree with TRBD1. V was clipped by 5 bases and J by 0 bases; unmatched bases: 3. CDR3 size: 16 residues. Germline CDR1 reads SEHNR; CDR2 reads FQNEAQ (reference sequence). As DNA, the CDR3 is TGTGCCAGCAGCGGAGGACAGGGGGCAACTAATGAAAAACTGTTTTTT. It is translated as CASSGGQGATNEKLFF.

The CDR3 sequence is CASSFRVSGNTIYF. For the CDR3, the DNA is TGTGCCAGCAGCTTCAGGGTTTCTGGAAACACCATATATTTT. The genes are TRBV3-1 (or the pseudogene TRBV3-2) and TRBJ1-3, with D possibly matching TRBD1 (5 bases). The CDR3 is 14 residues long. The V end lost 5 bases, the J end lost 1 base, and 9 bases lay between the germline ends. CDR1 is LGHDT, CDR2 YNNKEL, per germline (reference sequence).

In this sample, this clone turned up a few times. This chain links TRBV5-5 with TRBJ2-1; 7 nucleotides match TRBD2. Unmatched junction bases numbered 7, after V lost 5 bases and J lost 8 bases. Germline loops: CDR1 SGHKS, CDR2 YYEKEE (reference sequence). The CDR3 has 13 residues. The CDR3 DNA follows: TGTGCCAGCAGTTGGGAGGGGCTCGATGAGCAGTTCTTC. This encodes CASSWEGLDEQFF.